This T cell receptor (beta chain) emerged from a study of vaccination and CD4 T cells after COVID-19 (dated by TCRdb to between 2021 and 2022). Broadly, across the study: Convalescent patients had a positive SARS-CoV-2 result on nasal swab PCR, and of these patients, 8 or 9 had mild disease and one had severe disease. In the convalescent cohort there were six males and four females, among whom were two Hispanic individuals, seven Caucasians, two Asians and one multiracial person. Post-COVID blood samples from convalescent patients were collected a median of around 110 days after diagnosis, with a range of 35 to 161 days. Culture stimuli were overlapping spike peptide pools from SARS-CoV-2 and from the common cold coronaviruses HCoV-NL63, HCoV-OC43 and HCoV-229E. Each participant got two doses of either the Pfizer-BioNTech BNT162b2 vaccine (n=8) or the Moderna mRNA-1273 vaccine (n=2). Post-vaccine blood samples were taken a median of approximately 76 days after the second vaccine dose, with a range of roughly 14 to 250 days. Control cultures used a CEFX viral epitope pool as positive control, an HIV-1 Nef peptide pool as negative control, or no peptide. The spike-specific CD4+ TCR repertoire was compared before and after mRNA vaccination in approximately 9 COVID-19 convalescent patients and several infection-naive healthy vaccine recipients. The paper's findings and limits, for the study overall: An increase in the median number of SARS-CoV-2-reactive clonotypes from 20 to 25 after infection to some 40 after vaccination was observed, but the change was not found to be significant. Of the vaccine-specific clones found in convalescent patients, nearly all (304 of 307) were mono-reactive for SARS-CoV-2 spike instead of being cross-reactive with common cold coronaviruses. The number of convalescent patients in the study was relatively small, and the study did not examine early timepoints following natural infection. Among the post-vaccine SARS-CoV-2-reactive clones in convalescent patients, a median approximately 90% showed up only after vaccination, which suggests vaccine-specific priming.

The treatment or condition label here, explained by the study, means: approximately nine-day PBMC culture with coronavirus spike peptide pools or control peptides (ViraFEST assay). The study used the ViraFEST assay, which expanded antigen-specific T cells with peptide pools and then identified expanded clonotypes by TCR sequencing. Positive SARS-CoV-2 PCR tests in the convalescent patients dated from March to December 2020, before Alpha, Beta and Delta variants emerged in the United States. Over 1.5 million PBMCs per well were cultured in IMDM with approximately 5% human AB serum and 8 to 10 IU/ml IL-2, plus 10 ug/ml peptide pools. On days 3 and 7, half of the culture medium was replaced with fresh IL-2-containing medium. After 9 to 11 days of culture, CD4+ T cells were isolated by negative selection with the EasySep CD4+ T cell isolation kit. Ficoll-Paque Plus gradient centrifugation was used to isolate PBMCs from whole blood, and the isolated PBMCs were then either used fresh or cryopreserved at -140C. Culture conditions were generally each tested in triplicate wells.

A word on this clonotype: Its antigen target is currently unknown. Nothing much larger sits one base from this clone, and base qualities are not available.

To prepare the library, PCR was applied. At the Johns Hopkins FTIC core, DNA from the cultured CD4+ T cells underwent TCR sequencing with the Oncomine TCR Beta short-read assay. The QIAamp micro DNA kit was used to extract genomic DNA from the cultured CD4+ T cells. The Oncomine TCR Beta libraries from cultured CD4+ T cells were pooled using unique dual indexes and then sequenced on an Illumina iSeq 100. The original methods were these. Non-productive sequences were removed, and CDR3s that did not start with C, did not end with F or W, or were shorter than 7 amino acids were discarded. The MANAFEST web application identified antigen-specific clonotypes by comparing peptide-stimulated wells against reference wells and other culture wells. An FDR below 0.05, an odds ratio above 5, and a productive frequency above 0.1% in at least two of three replicate wells were required for clones to be considered positive. A clonotype counted as cross-reactive if it showed significant expansion both in the SARS-CoV-2 spike wells and in at least one common cold coronavirus spike condition. Levenshtein distances (stringdist) and unrooted phylogenetic trees (ape) in R version 3.6.1 were used to assess CDR3 homology. TCRdb ran its own pipeline on the public reads, namely fastp trimming at Q25 and MiXCR clone calling, and kept in-frame beta chains. Under each unique CDR3 protein, matching rows form one entry showing the most common genes and DNA. What appears here as the V and J calls and clone size reflects TCRdb's work, not the paper's. The table for this sample lists roughly 14,000 distinct CDR3 sequences; about two fifths of them were counted only once. The ten largest clonotypes hold less than 9% of the sample.

This clonotype originated in a human donor who had recovered from COVID-19. The sequencing sample was made of CD4+ T cells from blood, cultured in vitro.

The CDR3 is CASSLLLLWNTEAFF. The nucleotide sequence is given as TGTGCCAGCAGCTTATTGTTACTGTGGAACACTGAAGCTTTCTTT. The V and J segments used are TRBV11-2 and TRBJ1-1; no confident D gene assignment can be made. CDR1 and CDR2, looked up from the germline V gene, are SGHAT and FQNNGV. The CDR3, cysteine through phenylalanine, is 15 amino acids long. The kept DNA is CDR3 alone, 45 bases in frame from the first base. V lost 2 bases and J lost 1 base; the stretch between them is 11 bases long.